This entry lists 5 T cell receptor beta chains sequenced from one sample in a study of PD-1 blockade in classical Hodgkin lymphoma. Patients all relapsed after autologous stem cell transplantation, and there was variation in brentuximab vedotin exposure. The protocol was immunoSEQ multiplex PCR, while the TCRdb copy is restricted to in-frame clones and leaves out a portion. The repertoire holds about 13,000 clones, approximately 90% seen once, with approximately 22% in the top ten. Specimen: peripheral blood mononuclear cells (PBMCs), collected at baseline. The receptors come from a human donor with classical Hodgkin lymphoma.

V gene TRBV14 combines with J gene TRBJ2-1; perhaps TRBD2 as D (6 bases). The CDR3 covers 19 residues. The V gene's germline CDR1 is SGHDN and CDR2 FVKESK. V gave up 8 bases and J gave up 4 bases, with 30 bases separating them. For the CDR3, the DNA is TGTGCCAGCTCACGGCGGGGACTGCCGTCCTGGGGGACGTACAATGAGCAGTTCTTC. This encodes CASSRRGLPSWGTYNEQFF.

The V gene is TRBV11-3, the J gene TRBJ2-1, with D uncertain. Trimming cost V 6 bases and J 1 base, with 4 bases left between them. CDR3 length: 12 residues. Germline V gene sequence: CDR1 SGHNT, CDR2 YENEEA. The CDR3 sequence: CASSYSYNEQFF. The CDR3 DNA reads as TGTGCCAGCAGTTATTCCTACAATGAGCAGTTCTTC.

Notes on this clone: One base separates it from a far larger clone, so it is likely a read error. The chain uses TRBV28 and TRBJ2-7; 8 bases map to TRBD2. Trimming at V came to 6 bases and at J to 6 bases, leaving 16 bases not matched to a gene. The germline V gene has CDR1 MDHEN and CDR2 SYDVKM. The CDR3 contains 16 residues. CDR3 region: CASRSGTRGGAGEQYF. The CDR3 coding sequence is TGTGCCAGCAGGTCTGGGACTAGGGGGGGGGCGGGCGAGCAGTACTTC.

The chain joins TRBV18 to TRBJ1-2, with unresolved D. V was shortened by 2 bases and J by 0 bases, with 13 bases between the two germline ends. The CDR3 is 16 amino acids. The germline CDR1 and CDR2 sequences are KGHSH and LQKENI. Here the CDR3 reads CASSPLATATNYGYTF. The DNA for the CDR3 is TGTGCCAGCTCACCATTGGCGACGGCAACTAACTATGGCTACACCTTC.

The chain employs TRBV30 and TRBJ2-2; a possible D gene is TRBD2 (5 bases). Trimming took off 3 bases at V and 1 base at J, with 15 bases between the two ends. The CDR3 is made up of 16 amino acids. CDR1 is GTSNPN, CDR2 SVGIG, per germline (reference sequence). CDR3 in amino acids: CAWSPRSAGNTGELFF. In nucleotides, the CDR3 is TGTGCCTGGAGCCCAAGGTCCGCGGGGAACACCGGGGAGCTGTTTTTT.